This TCR beta chain was recorded in a study of cytomegalovirus exposure and HLA in healthy donors. Study-wide context: According to later analysis, the same platform produced the 120 validation and several hundred first-cohort repertoires.

The donors formed part of the roughly 120-subject validation cohort, distinct from the roughly 700-subject first cohort. Here immunoSEQ multiplex PCR was the method, and the copy in TCRdb shows in-frame clones only, minus some. The profile shows some 76,000 clones, around 94% of them singletons. V lost 5 bases to trimming and J lost 1 base; unmatched junction nucleotides: 3. The V gene's germline CDR1 is SGHVS and CDR2 FNYEAQ. The CDR3 covers 14 residues. The chain joins TRBV7-6 to TRBJ1-1, with TRBD1 identical over 8 bases. Sequencing used PBMCs. The receptor was isolated from a woman under 30 in good health and CMV-seropositive. CDR3: CASSRQGSNTEAFF. The CDR3 DNA reads TGTGCCAGCAGCCGACAGGGGTCGAACACTGAAGCTTTCTTT.